These T cell receptor beta chains were read from a single sample in a study of T cell repertoires in cytomegalovirus infection. One entry per CDR3 protein, called by TCRdb with MiXCR from the reads. The repertoire holds approximately 490,000 distinct CDR3 sequences, around 11% seen once, with roughly 10% in the top ten. Sequencing was performed on PBMCs. These receptors were collected from a human donor in good health (CMV status not recorded). Some clones in this sample may be carry-over from other donors' samples. Both conserved end residues are part of each CDR3. A D gene is named only where the DNA matches it firmly. Only part of the rows carry a size: once, few, many, or a class if the clone is expanded.

clone size	V gene	D gene	J gene	CDR3 protein	CDR3 DNA
many	TRBV28	TRBD1	TRBJ2-7	CASSLWGQSYEQYF	TGTGCCAGCAGTTTATGGGGACAGTCCTACGAGCAGTACTTC
.	TRBV13	TRBD1	TRBJ1-3	CASFRRHRGSELHRNTIYF	TGTGCCAGCTTCCGAAGGCACAGGGGGTCGGAATTGCACAGAAACACCATATATTTT
many	TRBV6-5	.	TRBJ1-2	CASSYGQGGNYGYTF	TGTGCCAGCAGTTACGGGCAGGGAGGGAACTATGGCTACACCTTC
many	TRBV7-9	TRBD1	TRBJ1-5	CASSFDREGYQPQHF	TGTGCCAGCAGCTTTGACAGGGAGGGCTATCAGCCCCAGCATTTT
few	TRBV4-2	.	TRBJ1-3	CASSQDTVSGNTIYF	TGTGCCAGCAGCCAAGACACAGTCTCTGGAAACACCATATATTTT
.	TRBV7-3	.	TRBJ2-1	CASSLTKGDEQFF	TGTGCCAGCAGCTTAACTAAAGGAGATGAGCAGTTCTTC
.	TRBV5-4	.	TRBJ2-7	CASSLQGPRDEQYF	TGTGCCAGCAGCTTGCAGGGTCCCCGGGACGAGCAGTACTTC
.	TRBV3-1	.	TRBJ2-5	CASSQGGAQYF	TGTGCCAGCAGCCAAGGCGGGGCCCAGTACTTC
.	TRBV19	TRBD2	TRBJ2-1	CASSVSSGRGNEQFF	TGTGCCAGTAGTGTATCTAGCGGGAGAGGGAATGAGCAGTTCTTC
.	TRBV29-1	.	TRBJ2-5	CSVEGLLGEETQYF	TGCAGCGTTGAAGGTTTGCTAGGGGAAGAGACCCAGTACTTC
many	TRBV5-6	.	TRBJ2-7	CASSRQVRRENEQYF	TGTGCCAGCAGCCGACAGGTGAGGAGAGAAAACGAGCAGTACTTC
many	TRBV7-9	.	TRBJ2-7	CASSLDLTSSRYEQYF	TGTGCCAGCAGCTTAGATCTGACATCCTCCCGCTACGAGCAGTACTTC
.	TRBV5-5	.	TRBJ2-3	CASSWDADTQYF	TGTGCCAGCAGCTGGGACGCCGATACGCAGTATTTT
.	TRBV10-3	.	TRBJ1-1	CAISEARQRNTEAFF	TGTGCCATCAGTGAGGCGAGGCAGAGGAACACTGAAGCTTTCTTT
many	TRBV2	.	TRBJ2-7	CASREGGTYEQYF	TGTGCCAGCAGGGAGGGGGGCACCTACGAGCAGTACTTC
few	TRBV15	TRBD2	TRBJ2-7	CATSSRGLAGARRDYEQYF	TGTGCCACCAGCTCCCGAGGACTAGCGGGGGCCCGCCGGGACTACGAGCAGTACTTC
few	TRBV20-1	.	TRBJ1-5	CSARGGMHQPQHF	TGCAGTGCTAGGGGAGGGATGCATCAGCCCCAGCATTTT
few	TRBV23-1	TRBD2	TRBJ2-3	CASSQSRTSGFTDTQYF	TGCGCCAGCAGTCAATCCCGGACTAGCGGGTTCACAGATACGCAGTATTTT
few	TRBV29-1	.	TRBJ2-6	CSARGGANVLTF	TGCAGCGCCCGTGGGGGGGCCAACGTCCTGACTTTC
.	TRBV13	.	TRBJ2-1	CASSLETTYNEQFF	TGTGCCAGCAGCTTAGAAACTACCTACAATGAGCAGTTCTTC
many	TRBV19	TRBD1	TRBJ2-5	CASSIGGTDQETQYF	TGTGCCAGTAGTATAGGGGGGACAGACCAAGAGACCCAGTACTTC
many	TRBV12-3/TRBV12-4	TRBD1	TRBJ1-1	CASTRQGVETEAFF	TGTGCCAGCACCCGACAGGGGGTAGAAACTGAAGCTTTCTTT
few	TRBV6-2/TRBV6-3	TRBD2	TRBJ2-7	CASRPRGGQNEQYF	TGTGCCAGCAGACCTCGGGGGGGCCAGAACGAGCAGTACTTC
many	TRBV7-9	TRBD2	TRBJ2-7	CASSFLSGAYEQYF	TGTGCCAGCAGCTTTCTGAGCGGGGCCTACGAGCAGTACTTC
many	TRBV4-2	TRBD1	TRBJ1-1	CASSQADGQGVIEAFF	TGTGCCAGCAGCCAAGCAGATGGACAGGGGGTAATTGAAGCTTTCTTT
many	TRBV9	.	TRBJ2-7	CASSFAPWTDSSYEQYF	TGTGCCAGCAGCTTCGCCCCTTGGACGGATAGCTCCTACGAGCAGTACTTC
many	TRBV27	.	TRBJ1-1	CASSSRRNTEAFF	TGTGCCAGCAGTAGTCGACGGAACACTGAAGCTTTCTTT
.	TRBV5-1	.	TRBJ2-2	CASSPGSARSNTGELFF	TGCGCCAGCAGCCCCGGGTCTGCAAGGAGTAACACCGGGGAGCTGTTTTTT
many	TRBV12-3/TRBV12-4	TRBD2	TRBJ2-7	CASSFWDGGIGEQYF	TGTGCCAGCAGTTTTTGGGACGGGGGGATAGGGGAGCAGTACTTC
.	TRBV18	TRBD1	TRBJ2-2	CASSPLLGQGTGELFF	TGTGCCAGCTCACCACTTCTGGGACAGGGGACCGGGGAGCTGTTTTTT
few	TRBV2	.	TRBJ1-1	CASKLADTEAFF	TGTGCCAGCAAACTTGCAGACACTGAAGCTTTCTTT
many	TRBV7-8	.	TRBJ1-2	CASSSPGGRGYGYTF	TGTGCCAGCAGCTCCCCTGGGGGCAGGGGCTATGGCTACACCTTC
many	TRBV13	.	TRBJ1-5	CASSHGVRRNQPQHF	TGTGCCAGCAGCCACGGAGTCAGGAGAAATCAGCCCCAGCATTTT
few	TRBV5-1	.	TRBJ2-2	CASGTSNTGELFF	TGCGCCAGCGGGACATCGAACACCGGGGAGCTGTTTTTT
few	TRBV11-2	TRBD2	TRBJ2-5	CASSIGLAGQTQYF	TGTGCCAGCAGCATCGGACTAGCGGGTCAGACCCAGTACTTC
many	TRBV28	.	TRBJ2-3	CASSSDSGPDTQYF	TGTGCCAGCAGTTCCGACAGTGGACCAGATACGCAGTATTTT